A single sample is the source of the 17 T cell receptor beta chains below, sequenced in a study of CD8 T cells in ankylosing spondylitis. TCRdb recomputed calls from the 5' RACE reads with MiXCR, one row per CDR3 protein. The data show a few hundred thousand distinct CDR3 sequences, around 10% seen once. Specimen: blood, either unsorted or a sorted T cell fraction (not recorded which). All receptors derive from a male donor with ankylosing spondylitis or in good health (not recorded which).

This clonotype was counted only a few times. The V gene is TRBV6-1, the J gene TRBJ1-2; D is perhaps TRBD1 (5 bases). The V gene lost 1 base and the J gene lost 7 bases, with 16 bases spanning the gap. The germline V gene encodes CDR1 MNHNS and CDR2 SASEGT. The CDR3 runs 15 residues. The CDR3 here is CASSEDWVAQGGYTF. CDR3 nucleotides: TGTGCCAGCAGTGAAGATTGGGTCGCCCAGGGTGGCTACACCTTC.

Ten or more counts support this clonotype. The chain's CDR3 is CASSKGAGSFNEQYF. The DNA for the CDR3 is TGTGCCAGCAGCAAAGGGGCGGGAAGTTTCAACGAGCAGTACTTC. The gene calls are TRBV21-1 and TRBJ2-7; TRBD2 is the table's D call and was not checked against the DNA. TRBV21-1 is deemed a pseudogene. CDR3 length: 15 amino acids.

This clonotype came up many times. The chain is built from TRBV28 and TRBJ2-7; 8 nucleotides line up with TRBD2. Germline V gene data show CDR1 as MDHEN and CDR2 as SYDVKM. J gave up 0 bases and V 5 bases, and 9 bases lay outside the gene matches. CDR3 length: 16 amino acids. CDR3 bases: TGTGCCAGCAGTCCTACCGGGGGGGCGCTCTCCTACGAGCAGTACTTC. It encodes CASSPTGGALSYEQYF.

The gene calls are TRBV5-1 and TRBJ1-1; perhaps TRBD1 as D (5 bases). CDR3 length: 15 amino acids. CDR1 and CDR2 from the germline V gene are SGHRS and YFSETQ. Trimming removed 0 bases from V and 5 bases from J, with 14 bases in between. The CDR3 nucleotides read TGCGCCAGCAGCTTGGAGCTGGGGGAAAGTACTGAAGCTTTCTTT. Amino acids: CASSLELGESTEAFF. Based on the CDR3 plus reference TRBV5-1 and TRBJ1-1, the full variable domain is KAGVTQTPRYLIKTRGQQVTLSCSPISGHRSVSWYQQTPGQGLQFLFEYFSETQRNKGNFPGRFSGRQFSNSRSEMNVSTLELGDSALYLCASSLELGESTEAFFGQGTRLTVV.

In its sample, this clonotype was seen a few times. DNA for the CDR3: TGTGCCAGCAGCTTAGGACAGGGCGGAGGAGAAGATACGCAGTATTTT. This translates into CASSLGQGGGEDTQYF. The chain has TRBV11-3 and TRBJ2-3, with 7 bases lining up with TRBD1. Looked up from germline, CDR1 is SGHNT and CDR2 is YENEEA. The V gene end was trimmed by 1 base and the J gene end by 5 bases; junction bases not matched to a gene: 9. The CDR3 has 16 amino acids.

The chain has TRBV2 and TRBJ2-1, with 11 bases fitting TRBD1. Germline CDR1 reads SNHLY; CDR2 reads FYNNEI. The trim removed 5 bases at V and 7 bases at J, leaving 10 bases unmatched. The CDR3 is 16 amino acids. CDR3 amino acids: CASSRSGTGGGNEQFF. For the CDR3, the DNA is TGTGCCAGCAGTCGCTCCGGGACAGGGGGAGGGAATGAGCAGTTCTTC.

V and J are TRBV19 and TRBJ1-2; D is ambiguous. The V gene's germline CDR1 is LNHDA and CDR2 SQIVND (reference sequence). This CDR3 contains 13 residues. V lost 3 bases, J lost 7 bases, and 12 bases lay in between. In DNA, the CDR3 is TGTGCCAGTAGTATTCCCACAGACTCTGGCTACACCTTC. Its translation is CASSIPTDSGYTF.

Ten or more counts support this clonotype. CDR3 sequence (DNA): TGCGCCAGCAGCCCGACAGGAAGGGGCGGCTACACCTTC. Its protein is CASSPTGRGGYTF. The V call is TRBV5-1, the J call TRBJ1-2; a possible D gene is TRBD1 (6 bases). V lost 4 bases to trimming and J lost 8 bases, with 15 bases between them. Germline V gives CDR1 SGHRS, CDR2 YFSETQ. The length of the CDR3 is 13 residues.

This clonotype has ten or more counts. The chain is built from TRBV4-2 and TRBJ2-3; 11 bases fit TRBD2. There are 15 residues in the CDR3. The V segment lost 4 bases and the J segment 5 bases; nucleotides outside the gene matches: 5. Germline CDR1 is LGHNA and CDR2 is YNFKEQ. The DNA of the CDR3 is TGTGCCAGCAGCCCGGGACTAGCGGCCCTAGATACGCAGTATTTT. Translated, it gives CASSPGLAALDTQYF.

This clonotype was found many times. The chain couples TRBV29-1 to TRBJ2-3; no reliable D call. The V gene's germline CDR1 is SQVTM and CDR2 ANQGSEA. V was cut by 5 bases and J by 4 bases, with 13 bases left in between. The CDR3 length is 13 residues. CDR3 sequence reads: CSVPPGGADTQYF. CDR3 in DNA: TGCAGCGTTCCCCCCGGTGGTGCAGATACGCAGTATTTT.

This clonotype has at least ten counts. The CDR3 DNA reads as TGCAGTGCTAGGGACGATGGACCGTTCCAAGAGACCCAGTACTTC. This translates into CSARDDGPFQETQYF. The rearrangement uses TRBV20-1 and TRBJ2-5, with D unresolved. V shed 3 bases and J shed 1 base, with 15 bases lying between them. The V gene's germline CDR1 is DFQATT and CDR2 SNEGSKA (reference sequence). The CDR3 has 15 residues.

This clonotype was counted a few times. This rearrangement joins TRBV3-1 to TRBJ2-2, with a possible D match to TRBD1 (5 bases). V shed 1 base and J shed 6 bases, with 12 bases lying between them. The germline V gene encodes CDR1 LGHDT and CDR2 YNNKEL (reference sequence). The CDR3 contains 15 residues. The CDR3 DNA reads as TGTGCCAGCAGCCAAGTTTCAGGGATCGCCGGGGAGCTGTTTTTT. It encodes CASSQVSGIAGELFF.

This clonotype was counted a single time. A much larger clone sits a single nucleotide away, making a read error possible. The chain has TRBV29-1 and TRBJ2-3; a weak D match, TRBD1 (6 bases). The V gene's germline CDR1 is SQVTM and CDR2 ANQGSEA. Trimming took 4 bases from V and 7 from J, leaving 12 bases between them. The length of the CDR3 is 12 residues. CDR3 sequence (DNA): TGCAGCGTTGCTGTCAGGGGTCATACGCAGTATTTT. Its protein product is CSVAVRGHTQYF.

In this sample, this clonotype turned up a few times. This sequence joins TRBV10-3 and TRBJ2-4, with TRBD1 matching over 9 bases. The germline V gene encodes CDR1 ENHRY and CDR2 SYGVKD. The trim removed 8 bases at V and 8 bases at J, leaving 10 bases unmatched. The CDR3 is made up of 14 amino acids. Here the CDR3 reads CAIGVGQGSDIQYF. The CDR3, as DNA: TGTGCCATCGGGGTGGGACAGGGTTCCGACATTCAGTACTTC.

The rearrangement uses TRBV4-2 and TRBJ1-6; possibly TRBD1 for D (5 bases). The V gene's germline CDR1 is LGHNA and CDR2 YNFKEQ. The CDR3 has 14 residues. The germline V and J ends were trimmed by 9 bases and 13 bases, with 22 bases remaining between them. The CDR3 protein is CARSAGTLRDPLHF. CDR3 bases: TGTGCCAGGAGCGCCGGGACTCTCCGGGATCCCCTCCACTTT.

This clonotype was detected a few times. The chain couples TRBV3-1 to TRBJ2-1; 8 nucleotides align to TRBD2. Germline loops: CDR1 LGHDT, CDR2 YNNKEL (reference sequence). Trimming removed 4 bases from V and 4 bases from J; junction bases left unmatched: 15. The CDR3 spans 18 residues. The CDR3 loop reads CASSLGPPAGEGYNEQFF. CDR3 in DNA: TGTGCCAGCAGCCTCGGGCCCCCAGCGGGAGAGGGGTACAATGAGCAGTTCTTC.

This clonotype has a count of ten or more. Mismatch with germline at one junction end may stem from a read error. The genes are TRBV13 and TRBJ1-1, with D hard to call. The CDR3 runs to 13 residues. Germline lookup yields CDR1 PRHDT and CDR2 FYEKMQ (reference sequence). CDR3 bases: TGTGCCAGCACCTTACTAATAAACACTGAAGCTTTCTTT. This sequence encodes CASTLLINTEAFF.